These T cell receptor beta chains were read from a single sample in a study of blood T cell repertoires in COVID-19. Sequenced by immunoSEQ multiplex PCR; TCRdb stores in-frame clones only, minus some. In the table there are about 84,000 clones, approximately 86% of which are singletons. The sample was peripheral blood. The receptors stem from a woman of 80 years or more with acute or convalescent COVID-19. Both conserved end residues are part of each CDR3. Each record gives: V gene, CDR3 protein.

TRBV7-2	CASSLSSGRPSYEQYF
TRBV19	CASSIGTGDQPQHF
TRBV18	CASSPWRELTDTQYF
TRBV6-1	CASSEGQATSNYGYTF
TRBV7-2	CASSFLREETQYF
TRBV4-2	CASTSGQGNYGYTF
TRBV30	CAWSVQRDQPQHF
TRBV3-1/TRBV3-2	CASSQDRREGGELFF
TRBV2	CASATGYEKLFF
TRBV5-1	CASSLQGAQPIEQYF
TRBV5-1	CASSPGWGQTYEQYF
TRBV5-4	CASSRPDWNETQYF
TRBV6-5	CASSMRGFDNSPLHF
TRBV18	CASSPAAVQSSYEQYF
TRBV6-6	CASSGSLNYGYTF
TRBV10-1	CASGPGGQYF
TRBV6-5	CASTRTGYEQYF
TRBV5-5	CASRLETDTQYF
TRBV25-1	CASRAWGLYNEQFF
TRBV5-1	CASSRDRGHTTFYEQYF
TRBV7-9	CASSIPTGDRTGNTIYF
TRBV6-4	CASSDGGGGPEGEQFF
TRBV28	CASSSTVRTQYF
TRBV9	CASSRTSGSGGTDTQYF
TRBV29-1	CSVRTGEDQPQHF
TRBV11-2	CASSPLGGRQDTQYF
TRBV4-3	CASSQSRAEQFF
TRBV19	CASNRARGTGELFF
TRBV27	CASSLSGSGYNQPQHF
TRBV27	CASSLYGGQGDTQYF
TRBV7-8	CASSLGTVRQETQYF
TRBV28	CASSSTDRGIRAFF
TRBV4-1	CASGPAPSDTQYF
TRBV5-1	CASSSNRLAGGLNSYNEQFF
TRBV24-1	CATSDTRQGASGELFF
TRBV30	CAWRSQGVVYEQYF
TRBV10-1	CASRGLNTGELFF
TRBV5-5	CASSLVADTEAFF
TRBV5-3	CARSLGTGGYEQYF
TRBV2	CASSADGRAGTQYF
TRBV10-3	CAISPLAGEGEQYF
TRBV24-1	CATSDLGGRTSGESTDTQYF
TRBV6-2/TRBV6-3	CASSYPGLAVQETQYF
TRBV29-1	CSVEETTGWGYGYTF
TRBV18	CASSPTMTAGGETQYF
TRBV6-4	CASRTSPNTGELFF
TRBV5-8	CASSYKDRALGAFF
TRBV5-4	CASSLLTSGSFSYEQYF
TRBV7-2	CASSPRLAGGGDTQYF
TRBV5-6	CASSPYQGGYGYTF
TRBV9	CASSVLDSANTGELFF
TRBV7-2	CASSFVGGVAGELFF
TRBV19	CASRREGGTDTQYF
TRBV19	CASCGQGASGELFF
TRBV23-1	CASSQSFRPSTNEKLFF